This T cell receptor beta chain was identified in a study of T cell responses to AZD1222 COVID-19 vaccine. Study conclusions and caveats: Unmutated regions of variants are reportedly targeted by nearly half of spike-specific TCRs. Just a handful of AZD1222 recipients tested seropositive at baseline. A rise in Spike-specific TCR breadth and depth followed two AZD1222 doses. Donor demographics were predominantly white British with a female majority; clonal diversity may be underestimated.

Profiling relied on immunoSEQ multiplex PCR, and the TCRdb table lists in-frame clones only, not all of them. This sample yields 150,000 to 160,000 clones, of which around nine tenths are seen a single time; approximately 17% belongs to the top ten. About this clone: What it binds is unknown.

The CDR3 consists of 16 residues. Looked up from germline, CDR1 is SGHDN and CDR2 is FVKESK. With 5 bases removed from V and 2 bases from J, the gap between germline ends came to 17 bases. Sample: peripheral blood, taken on day 0 of AZD1222 vaccination. This TCR derives from an adult in good health. The gene calls are TRBV14 and TRBJ2-3; D possibly uses TRBD1 or TRBD2 (5 bases each). The CDR3 DNA reads TGTGCCAGCAGCTCGATTTGGGACCCCCCCACAGATACGCAGTATTTT. Protein sequence: CASSSIWDPPTDTQYF.